This paragraph covers one T cell receptor beta chain sequence. Antigen unknown. These data belong to a study of shared clonotypes between healthy human individuals. Study-wide results and limits: An anticipated effect of sequencing depth on clonotype sharing among donors was recognized.

J gave up 2 bases and V 9 bases, and 6 bases lay outside the gene matches. Germline V CDR1 and CDR2: SGHTS, YDEGEE. The CDR3 runs 14 residues. The authors ran the assay at deep level. Authors' data handling: Junction-only sequences produced by ImmunoSEQ had no quality scores, so filtering differed. The repertoire was sequenced with immunoSEQ multiplex PCR; TCRdb's copy has only in-frame clones and lacks some. That table supplies the V and J calls and clone size; D and trimming were determined from the DNA. Seen here are about a million clones, 76% observed once, and the top ten hold roughly 1.5%. The J gene is TRBJ2-2, the V gene TRBV5-8; 8 bases map to TRBD1. The source is a man in his late teens or twenties in good health. Sequencing was done on a sample of memory CD4+ T cells sorted from blood. The subset was: CD45RA-negative fraction. In nucleotides, the CDR3 is TGTGCCACCCACAGGGGGTACAACACCGGGGAGCTGTTTTTT. This gives the protein CATHRGYNTGELFF.